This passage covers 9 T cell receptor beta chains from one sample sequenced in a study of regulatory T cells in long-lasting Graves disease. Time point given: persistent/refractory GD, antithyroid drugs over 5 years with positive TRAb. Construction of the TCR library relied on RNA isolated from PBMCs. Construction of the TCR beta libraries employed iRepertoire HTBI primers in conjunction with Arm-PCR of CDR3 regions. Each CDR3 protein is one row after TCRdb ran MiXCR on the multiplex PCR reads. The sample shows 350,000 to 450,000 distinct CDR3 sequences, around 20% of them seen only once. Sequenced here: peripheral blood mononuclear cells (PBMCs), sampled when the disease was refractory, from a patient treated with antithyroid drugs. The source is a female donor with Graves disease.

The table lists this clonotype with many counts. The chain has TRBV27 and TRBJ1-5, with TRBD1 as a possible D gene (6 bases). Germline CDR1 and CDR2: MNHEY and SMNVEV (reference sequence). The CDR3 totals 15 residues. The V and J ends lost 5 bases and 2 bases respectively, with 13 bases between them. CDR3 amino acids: CASSVDSLGNQPQHF. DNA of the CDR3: TGTGCCAGCAGTGTGGACAGTCTTGGCAATCAGCCCCAGCATTTT.

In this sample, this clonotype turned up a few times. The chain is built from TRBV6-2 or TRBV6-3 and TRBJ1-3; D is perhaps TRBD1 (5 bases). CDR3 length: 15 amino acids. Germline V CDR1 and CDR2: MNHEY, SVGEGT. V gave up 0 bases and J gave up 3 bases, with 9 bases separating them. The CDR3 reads CASSYSGEGGNTIYF. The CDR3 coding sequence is TGTGCCAGCAGTTACTCAGGGGAGGGTGGAAACACCATATATTTT.

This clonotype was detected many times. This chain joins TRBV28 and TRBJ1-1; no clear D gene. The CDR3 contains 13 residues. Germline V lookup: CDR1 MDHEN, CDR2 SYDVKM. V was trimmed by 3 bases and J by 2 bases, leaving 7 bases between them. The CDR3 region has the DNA TGTGCCAGCAGTTTGGCGGCCAACACTGAAGCTTTCTTT. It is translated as CASSLAANTEAFF.

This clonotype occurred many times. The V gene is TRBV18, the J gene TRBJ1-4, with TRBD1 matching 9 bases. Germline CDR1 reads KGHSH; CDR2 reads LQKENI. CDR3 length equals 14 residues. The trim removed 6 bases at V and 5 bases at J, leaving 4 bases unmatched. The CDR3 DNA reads TGTGCCAGCTCGGGACAGGGACAAAATGAAAAACTGTTTTTT. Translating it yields CASSGQGQNEKLFF. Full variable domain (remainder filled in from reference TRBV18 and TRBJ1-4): NAGVMQNPRHLVRRRGQEARLRCSPMKGHSHVYWYRQLPEEGLKFMVYLQKENIIDESGMPKERFSAEFPKEGPSILRIQQVVRGDSAAYFCASSGQGQNEKLFFGSGTQLSVL.

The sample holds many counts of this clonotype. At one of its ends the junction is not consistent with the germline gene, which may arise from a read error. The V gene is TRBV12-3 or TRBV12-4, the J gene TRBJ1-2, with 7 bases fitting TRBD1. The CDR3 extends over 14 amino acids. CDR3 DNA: TGTGCCAGCAGTCTAGCCCGCGACAGGGTTGGCTACACCTTC. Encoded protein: CASSLARDRVGYTF.

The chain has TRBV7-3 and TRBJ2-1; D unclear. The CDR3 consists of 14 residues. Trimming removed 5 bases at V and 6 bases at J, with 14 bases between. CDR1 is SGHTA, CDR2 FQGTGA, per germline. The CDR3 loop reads CASSNRTKSNEQFF. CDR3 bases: TGTGCCAGCAGCAACAGAACCAAAAGCAATGAGCAGTTCTTC.

The CDR3 DNA sequence: TGTGCCATCAGCCCCGCGGGAGGAAGAACCCAAGAGACCCAGTACTTC. Its translation: CAISPAGGRTQETQYF. The chain has TRBV28 and TRBJ2-5; 8 nucleotides agree with TRBD2. The ends lost 10 bases at V and 1 base at J; junction bases unmatched: 14. Germline loops: CDR1 MDHEN, CDR2 SYDVKM. The CDR3 loop spans 16 amino acids. The full variable domain, completed using reference TRBV28 and TRBJ2-5, is DVKVTQSSRYLVKRTGEKVFLECVQDMDHENMFWYRQDPGLGLRLIYFSYDVKMKEKGDIPEGYSVSREKKERFSLILESASTNQTSMYLCAISPAGGRTQETQYFGPGTRLLVL.

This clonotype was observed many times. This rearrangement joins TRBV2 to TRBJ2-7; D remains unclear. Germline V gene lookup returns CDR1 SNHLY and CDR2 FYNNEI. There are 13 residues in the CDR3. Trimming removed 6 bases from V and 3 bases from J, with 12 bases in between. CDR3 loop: CASSATVYYEQYF. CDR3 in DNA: TGTGCCAGCAGCGCTACAGTATACTACGAGCAGTACTTC.

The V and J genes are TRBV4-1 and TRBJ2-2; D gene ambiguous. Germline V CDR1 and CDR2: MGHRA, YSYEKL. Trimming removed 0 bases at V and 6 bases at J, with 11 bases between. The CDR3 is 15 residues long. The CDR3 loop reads CASSQEKMIAGELFF. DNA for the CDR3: TGCGCCAGCAGCCAAGAAAAGATGATCGCCGGGGAGCTGTTTTTT.